These T cell receptor beta chains were read from a single sample in a study of T cells in Graves' hyperthyroidism and ophthalmopathy. TCRdb re-analysed the multiplex PCR reads in MiXCR, keeping a single row per CDR3 protein. The table has approximately 640,000 distinct CDR3 sequences, about 45% seen once. Sequenced: peripheral blood or thyroid tissue (not recorded which). Receptors were obtained from an adult man with Graves' disease, either hyperthyroidism or ophthalmopathy (not recorded which). The CDR3 runs from the conserved cysteine through the conserved F or W. The order of the fields is D gene, J gene, clone size, V gene, CDR3 DNA, CDR3 protein. D genes are given only for firm matches. The size field is filled for only some rows; it gives once, few, many or a size class.

>.|TRBJ1-5|.|TRBV20-1
TGCAGTGCCATCAGTGAAGAGGGCGACCAGCCCCAGCATTTT
CSAISEEGDQPQHF
>.|TRBJ1-3|once|TRBV9
TGTGCCAGCAGCACCATATATTTT
CASSTIYF
>TRBD1|TRBJ2-7|once|TRBV7-8
TGTGCCTGGGGGGACAGGGGATCCGAGCAGTACTTC
CAWGDRGSEQYF
>TRBD2|TRBJ2-7|.|TRBV10-3
TGTGCCATCAGCCGGGGGGGGGCGTCCCCGCGGGAGCAGTACTTC
CAISRGGASPREQYF
>.|TRBJ1-1|few|TRBV6-1
TGTGCCAGCAGTGAGGGGGGTAACAGAGCTTTCTTT
CASSEGGNRAFF
>.|TRBJ1-6|.|TRBV2
TGTGCCAGCAGCCCCGAAGGTGGGGGAAATAATTCACCCCTCCACTTT
CASSPEGGGNNSPLHF
>TRBD1|TRBJ1-1|.|TRBV29-1
TGCAGCGTCAAGGACAGGGGAGGCACTGAAGCTTTCTTT
CSVKDRGGTEAFF
>TRBD2|TRBJ2-2|.|TRBV2
TGTGCCAGCAGTCACCTAGCGGGGTCGTGGGGGCAGCTGTTTTTT
CASSHLAGSWGQLFF
>.|TRBJ2-5|few|TRBV20-1
TGCAGTGCCAACAACCGGGACACCTACCAAGAGACCCAGTACTTC
CSANNRDTYQETQYF
>.|TRBJ2-7|.|TRBV29-1
TGCAGCGTTGTAGGGGCTAGCCCCGCCTACGAGCAGTACTTC
CSVVGASPAYEQYF
>.|TRBJ1-1|.|TRBV2
TGTGCCAGCAGCCCGCGCAGGGACGCGAACACTGAAGCTTTCTTT
CASSPRRDANTEAFF
>.|TRBJ1-1|few|TRBV7-6
TGTGCCAGCAGCTCTGGTAGTTTGGACACTGAAGCTTTCTTT
CASSSGSLDTEAFF
>TRBD2|TRBJ2-7|.|TRBV29-1
TGCAGCGTTCGCGGCGGGGGGGGCACTGAGCAGTACTTC
CSVRGGGGTEQYF